This T cell receptor beta chain was sequenced during a study of T cells in Graves' hyperthyroidism and ophthalmopathy. Germline V gene sequence: CDR1 KGHSH, CDR2 LQKENI. V was cut by 6 bases and J by 5 bases, with 13 bases left in between. CDR3 length equals 13 residues. This clonotype was counted at least ten times. Its antigen is undetermined. Using RNA transcripts as the source, TCR beta CDR3 regions were amplified. When the TCR CDR3 underwent first-round RT-PCR, the HTBI primer set was used. TCRdb used MiXCR to reprocess the multiplex PCR reads, holding one entry per CDR3 protein. The sample has hundreds of thousands of distinct CDR3 sequences; 14% to 15% are singletons. Study-wide results and caveats: With a median lead of about 6.9 months before onset, the model predicted ophthalmopathy. Blood shared most expanded thyroid clonotypes above 0.001.

This sequence originates from a woman in her thirties or forties with Graves' ophthalmopathy. Input material: blood. V usage is TRBV18 and J usage is TRBJ2-5, with no clear D. DNA for the CDR3: TGTGCCAGCTCTCCCGACACGGCGGAGACCCAGTACTTC. This translates into CASSPDTAETQYF.